The rows below give T cell receptor beta chains drawn from one sample of a study of T-cell memory formation after mild COVID-19. TCRdb called the 5' RACE reads again in MiXCR, with one record for every CDR3 protein. The sample holds fewer than 150,000 distinct CDR3 sequences, 13% to 15% seen once. Material for sequencing was PBMCs or a T cell subset sorted from them (not recorded which). These receptor sequences come from an adult woman who had mild COVID-19 (a few samples of this study predate the infection). Cell type and time point are not known. Each CDR3 is given with its conserved first and last residue. D genes are given only for firm matches. Some rows have no size entry. The others give once, few or many, or a class for an expanded clone.

V gene: TRBV29-1; D gene: TRBD1; clone size: many; CDR3 length: 13; J gene: TRBJ2-7; CDR3 DNA: TGCAGCGTTGAGGGAACAGGGGCGCGTGAGCAGTACTTC; CDR3 protein: CSVEGTGAREQYF
V gene: TRBV19; D gene: .; clone size: few; CDR3 length: 15; J gene: TRBJ2-3; CDR3 DNA: TGTGCCAGTAGTCGGACGAACCTTCACACAGATACGCAGTATTTT; CDR3 protein: CASSRTNLHTDTQYF
V gene: TRBV9; D gene: .; clone size: few; CDR3 length: 13; J gene: TRBJ1-2; CDR3 DNA: TGTGCCAGCAGCGAACAGGGAACCTATGGCTACACCTTC; CDR3 protein: CASSEQGTYGYTF
V gene: TRBV2; D gene: .; clone size: .; CDR3 length: 14; J gene: TRBJ2-2; CDR3 DNA: TGTGCCAGCAGCGAACGAACGAACACCGGGGAGCTGTTTTTT; CDR3 protein: CASSERTNTGELFF
V gene: TRBV5-1; D gene: .; clone size: .; CDR3 length: 13; J gene: TRBJ1-1; CDR3 DNA: TGCGCCAGCAGCGCGGGCCCCGGGAGGGAAGCTTTCTTT; CDR3 protein: CASSAGPGREAFF
V gene: TRBV7-6; D gene: .; clone size: .; CDR3 length: 15; J gene: TRBJ2-1; CDR3 DNA: TGTGCCAGCAGCCCCACCGGCGGGAAAGACAATGAGCAGTTCTTC; CDR3 protein: CASSPTGGKDNEQFF
V gene: TRBV7-9; D gene: TRBD1; clone size: medium-sized; CDR3 length: 15; J gene: TRBJ2-7; CDR3 DNA: TGTGCCAGCAGCTCCGGGACAGCCTTTGGGGACGAGCAGTACTTC; CDR3 protein: CASSSGTAFGDEQYF
V gene: TRBV7-8; D gene: .; clone size: medium-sized; CDR3 length: 13; J gene: TRBJ2-7; CDR3 DNA: TGTGCCAGCAGCTTACAGAGCTCCTACGAGCAGTACTTC; CDR3 protein: CASSLQSSYEQYF
V gene: TRBV2; D gene: TRBD1; clone size: many; CDR3 length: 14; J gene: TRBJ1-4; CDR3 DNA: TGTGCCAGCAGGGAGACAGGGCCACTTGAAAAACTGTTTTTT; CDR3 protein: CASRETGPLEKLFF
V gene: TRBV7-9; D gene: TRBD2; clone size: few; CDR3 length: 19; J gene: TRBJ2-1; CDR3 DNA: TGTGCCAGCAGCTCCCTTGATAGCGGGAGACTTGGGTCCTACAATGAGCAGTTCTTC; CDR3 protein: CASSSLDSGRLGSYNEQFF
V gene: TRBV6-2/TRBV6-3; D gene: .; clone size: .; CDR3 length: 11; J gene: TRBJ2-1; CDR3 DNA: TGTGCCAGCAGAATGTACAATGAGCAGTTCTTC; CDR3 protein: CASRMYNEQFF
V gene: TRBV20-1; D gene: .; clone size: .; CDR3 length: 8; J gene: TRBJ1-1; CDR3 DNA: TGCAGTGCTCCAGAAGCTTTCTTT; CDR3 protein: CSAPEAFF
V gene: TRBV7-2; D gene: TRBD2; clone size: few; CDR3 length: 15; J gene: TRBJ2-7; CDR3 DNA: TGTGCCAGCAGCCCACTAGCGGGGGCTTCCTACGAGCAGTACTTC; CDR3 protein: CASSPLAGASYEQYF
V gene: TRBV20-1; D gene: .; clone size: few; CDR3 length: 13; J gene: TRBJ2-5; CDR3 DNA: TGCAGTGCTAGATCCAGGGGCCAAGAGACCCAGTACTTC; CDR3 protein: CSARSRGQETQYF
V gene: TRBV3-1; D gene: TRBD1; clone size: few; CDR3 length: 14; J gene: TRBJ2-7; CDR3 DNA: TGTGCCAGCAGCCCGGGAAAGGGGGCGGTCGAGCAGTACTTC; CDR3 protein: CASSPGKGAVEQYF
V gene: TRBV29-1; D gene: TRBD2; clone size: .; CDR3 length: 17; J gene: TRBJ2-1; CDR3 DNA: TGCAGCGCCCGGGGACTAGCGGGGGGTCTCTCCTACAATGAGCAGTTCTTC; CDR3 protein: CSARGLAGGLSYNEQFF
V gene: TRBV7-2; D gene: TRBD2; clone size: .; CDR3 length: 17; J gene: TRBJ2-3; CDR3 DNA: TGTGCCAGCAGCTTACCGGCTAGCGGGAGCATGGTAGATACGCAGTATTTT; CDR3 protein: CASSLPASGSMVDTQYF
V gene: TRBV13; D gene: .; clone size: few; CDR3 length: 13; J gene: TRBJ2-7; CDR3 DNA: TGTGCCAGCGCCCCCCGGGGGACGTACGAGCAGTACTTC; CDR3 protein: CASAPRGTYEQYF
V gene: TRBV4-1; D gene: .; clone size: .; CDR3 length: 13; J gene: TRBJ1-3; CDR3 DNA: TGCGCCAGCAGCCAATTCCTAGGGGACACCATATATTTT; CDR3 protein: CASSQFLGDTIYF
V gene: TRBV7-9; D gene: .; clone size: .; CDR3 length: 13; J gene: TRBJ2-5; CDR3 DNA: TGTGCCAGCAGCTTAATCCGGTTGGAGACCCAGTACTTC; CDR3 protein: CASSLIRLETQYF
V gene: TRBV15; D gene: .; clone size: .; CDR3 length: 14; J gene: TRBJ2-5; CDR3 DNA: TGTGCCACAAGTCACAACCGGTACCAAGAGACCCAGTACTTC; CDR3 protein: CATSHNRYQETQYF
V gene: TRBV19; D gene: TRBD1; clone size: .; CDR3 length: 14; J gene: TRBJ2-1; CDR3 DNA: TGTGCCAGTAGACGGGACAGCCTTTACAATGAGCAGTTCTTC; CDR3 protein: CASRRDSLYNEQFF
V gene: TRBV7-7; D gene: .; clone size: few; CDR3 length: 13; J gene: TRBJ2-1; CDR3 DNA: TGTGCTAGCAGCTTACTCCAGGGGCGGGAGCAGTTCTTC; CDR3 protein: CASSLLQGREQFF
V gene: TRBV4-1; D gene: .; clone size: many; CDR3 length: 17; J gene: TRBJ2-3; CDR3 DNA: TGCGCCAGCAGCCACCCCTCGGAGGGGGGGCCGAGGGATACGCAGTATTTT; CDR3 protein: CASSHPSEGGPRDTQYF
V gene: TRBV4-3; D gene: .; clone size: few; CDR3 length: 15; J gene: TRBJ2-7; CDR3 DNA: TGCGCCAGCAGCCAAGATTTGGGTTTAATCTACGAGCAGTACTTC; CDR3 protein: CASSQDLGLIYEQYF
V gene: TRBV5-1; D gene: .; clone size: few; CDR3 length: 12; J gene: TRBJ1-1; CDR3 DNA: TGCGCCAGCAGTCGCGTGGGCACTGAAGCTTTCTTT; CDR3 protein: CASSRVGTEAFF
V gene: TRBV25-1; D gene: .; clone size: .; CDR3 length: 16; J gene: TRBJ1-1; CDR3 DNA: TGTGCCAGCAGTGAATTTGTCGGGACTACCACCAAGAAAGCTTTCTTT; CDR3 protein: CASSEFVGTTTKKAFF
V gene: TRBV5-6; D gene: .; clone size: few; CDR3 length: 15; J gene: TRBJ1-2; CDR3 DNA: TGTGCCAGCAGCCATCTGGAGGGCTTCGGCTATGGCTACACCTTC; CDR3 protein: CASSHLEGFGYGYTF
V gene: TRBV6-5; D gene: .; clone size: few; CDR3 length: 16; J gene: TRBJ1-5; CDR3 DNA: TGTGCCAGCAGTCTCACACAGGGTCCCAGCAATCAGCCCCAGCATTTT; CDR3 protein: CASSLTQGPSNQPQHF
V gene: TRBV29-1; D gene: .; clone size: few; CDR3 length: 13; J gene: TRBJ2-2; CDR3 DNA: TGCAGCGTTGACAGACAGAACACCGGGGAGCTGTTTTTT; CDR3 protein: CSVDRQNTGELFF
V gene: TRBV2; D gene: .; clone size: once; CDR3 length: 11; J gene: TRBJ2-7; CDR3 DNA: TGTGCCAGCAGTTGGGACACGGGACAGTACTTC; CDR3 protein: CASSWDTGQYF
V gene: TRBV2; D gene: TRBD2; clone size: .; CDR3 length: 18; J gene: TRBJ2-1; CDR3 DNA: TGTGCCAGCGTCCCCAAGCGGGGGCCACCCAGCGCCTACAATGAGCAGTTCTTC; CDR3 protein: CASVPKRGPPSAYNEQFF
V gene: TRBV11-2; D gene: TRBD2; clone size: many; CDR3 length: 17; J gene: TRBJ2-3; CDR3 DNA: TGTGCCAGCAGCTTACTCGGCCTAGCGGGAGAAGAAGATACGCAGTATTTT; CDR3 protein: CASSLLGLAGEEDTQYF
V gene: TRBV7-9; D gene: TRBD1; clone size: many; CDR3 length: 15; J gene: TRBJ1-6; CDR3 DNA: TGTGCCAGCAGCTCCGGCGGACAGGGGAATTCACCCCTCCACTTT; CDR3 protein: CASSSGGQGNSPLHF
V gene: TRBV27; D gene: TRBD1; clone size: .; CDR3 length: 13; J gene: TRBJ1-5; CDR3 DNA: TGTGCCAGCAGTCTACAGGGGATCCAGCCCCAGCATTTT; CDR3 protein: CASSLQGIQPQHF
V gene: TRBV11-2; D gene: TRBD2; clone size: few; CDR3 length: 15; J gene: TRBJ2-3; CDR3 DNA: TGTGCCAGCAGAGCCGGACTAGCGGGGGCAGATACGCAGTATTTT; CDR3 protein: CASRAGLAGADTQYF
V gene: TRBV7-2; D gene: TRBD1; clone size: .; CDR3 length: 19; J gene: TRBJ1-6; CDR3 DNA: TGTGCCAGCAGCCCATCAGGGACAGGGGTCCTAAGTACTAATTCACCCCTCCACTTT; CDR3 protein: CASSPSGTGVLSTNSPLHF
V gene: TRBV9; D gene: TRBD1; clone size: .; CDR3 length: 15; J gene: TRBJ2-7; CDR3 DNA: TGTGCCAGCAGCGTTCACGGGACAGGGAGTCTCGAGCAGTACTTC; CDR3 protein: CASSVHGTGSLEQYF
V gene: TRBV3-1; D gene: .; clone size: few; CDR3 length: 16; J gene: TRBJ2-7; CDR3 DNA: TGTGCCAGCAGCCAAGATAGGTTTGTAGGAAACTACGAGCAGTACTTC; CDR3 protein: CASSQDRFVGNYEQYF
V gene: TRBV7-3; D gene: .; clone size: .; CDR3 length: 15; J gene: TRBJ1-2; CDR3 DNA: TGTGCCAGCAGTCCGACGGGTGGCGGTAACTATGGCTACACCTTC; CDR3 protein: CASSPTGGGNYGYTF
V gene: TRBV2; D gene: .; clone size: .; CDR3 length: 14; J gene: TRBJ2-2; CDR3 DNA: TGTGCCAGCAGTGTGGGTGTGAACACCGGGGAGCTGTTTTTT; CDR3 protein: CASSVGVNTGELFF
V gene: TRBV12-5; D gene: TRBD2; clone size: .; CDR3 length: 18; J gene: TRBJ2-1; CDR3 DNA: TGTGCTAGTGGTTTGGTACCCCTAGCGGGGGGAACATACAATGAGCAGTTCTTC; CDR3 protein: CASGLVPLAGGTYNEQFF
V gene: TRBV9; D gene: .; clone size: few; CDR3 length: 14; J gene: TRBJ2-2; CDR3 DNA: TGTGCCAGCAGCGTTGGGGACTTCACCGGGGAGCTGTTTTTT; CDR3 protein: CASSVGDFTGELFF
V gene: TRBV15; D gene: .; clone size: many; CDR3 length: 15; J gene: TRBJ2-1; CDR3 DNA: TGTGCCACCAGCAGAGTGTTAGGTAGAGGTAATGAGCAGTTCTTC; CDR3 protein: CATSRVLGRGNEQFF
V gene: TRBV6-1; D gene: TRBD1; clone size: .; CDR3 length: 14; J gene: TRBJ1-4; CDR3 DNA: TGTGCCAGCAGTGACGAAGGGACAGGTGAAAAACTGTTTTTT; CDR3 protein: CASSDEGTGEKLFF
V gene: TRBV7-2; D gene: .; clone size: many; CDR3 length: 14; J gene: TRBJ1-1; CDR3 DNA: TGTGCCAGCAGCTTTTCGTGGCCCCTCCCTGAAGCTTTCTTT; CDR3 protein: CASSFSWPLPEAFF
V gene: TRBV4-1; D gene: TRBD2; clone size: few; CDR3 length: 15; J gene: TRBJ2-3; CDR3 DNA: TGCGCCAGCAGCCCTAGCGGGGTGGGCGCAGATACGCAGTATTTT; CDR3 protein: CASSPSGVGADTQYF
V gene: TRBV5-1; D gene: .; clone size: .; CDR3 length: 17; J gene: TRBJ1-4; CDR3 DNA: TGCGCCAGCAGCTTGGCCGGTTCCGGGGCCCCGGGTGAAAAACTGTTTTTT; CDR3 protein: CASSLAGSGAPGEKLFF